This TCR beta chain originates from a study of cytomegalovirus exposure and HLA in healthy donors. Across the study: Sequencing of about 179 million T cells in an earlier analysis found roughly 120 million unique TCR beta sequences.

Germline-derived CDR1 and CDR2 are SGHAT and FQNNGV. Trimming removed 5 bases from V and 4 bases from J, with 9 bases in between. This CDR3 is built from 12 residues. A multiplex PCR was run with 60 Vbeta primers and 13 Jbeta primers. Assay used: immunoSEQ multiplex PCR; TCRdb lists only in-frame clones, some missing. This sample has over 85,000 clones, with 70% to 80% found just once. Study-wide points: Based on reports, TCR beta sequences accurately predicted HLA-A and HLA-B alleles for most subjects. It was reportedly the case that the classifier diagnosed cytomegalovirus status with high specificity and sensitivity.

A word on this clone: What it binds is unknown.

Material for sequencing was PBMCs. This sequence originates from a man aged 30-40 years in good health and CMV-seronegative. The chain is built from TRBV11-2 and TRBJ2-7, with D possibly matching TRBD1 (5 bases). DNA of the CDR3: TGTGCCAGCAGCCCCAGGGTGTACGAGCAGTACTTC. Its protein product is CASSPRVYEQYF.